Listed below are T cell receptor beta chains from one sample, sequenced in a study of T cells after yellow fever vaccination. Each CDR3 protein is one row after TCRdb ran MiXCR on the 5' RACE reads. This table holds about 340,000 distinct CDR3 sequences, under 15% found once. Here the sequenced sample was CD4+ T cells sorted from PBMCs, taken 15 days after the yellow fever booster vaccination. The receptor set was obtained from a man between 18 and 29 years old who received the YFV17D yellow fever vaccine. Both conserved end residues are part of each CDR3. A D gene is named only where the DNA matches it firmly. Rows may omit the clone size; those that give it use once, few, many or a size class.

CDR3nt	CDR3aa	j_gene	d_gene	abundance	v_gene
TGCAGTGCTAGTGGCGGGGGGCTCTACGAGCAGTACTTC	CSASGGGLYEQYF	TRBJ2-7	TRBD2	few	TRBV20-1
TGTGCCAGCACCACGACAGCTGGGGCCAACGTCCTGACTTTC	CASTTTAGANVLTF	TRBJ2-6	-	few	TRBV7-3
TGTGCCAGCTCACCCGGCTTACTTTCAGACAGTCGGGAGACCCAGTACTTC	CASSPGLLSDSRETQYF	TRBJ2-5	-	-	TRBV18
TGCAGTGCGCTTAGGGAGACCCAGTACTTC	CSALRETQYF	TRBJ2-5	-	many	TRBV20-1
TGCAGCGTTGAAGTGAAAAGGGCGGAGAACACTGAAGCTTTCTTT	CSVEVKRAENTEAFF	TRBJ1-1	-	few	TRBV29-1
TGTGCCAGCAGTTCTCCCGGGCAGGGACTTCTCCAGAACACCGGGGAGCTGTTTTTT	CASSSPGQGLLQNTGELFF	TRBJ2-2	-	-	TRBV6-5
TGTGCCAGCAGCTTGGGAGGGTGGATCGGCAATCAGCCCCAGCATTTT	CASSLGGWIGNQPQHF	TRBJ1-5	-	many	TRBV5-6
TGCGCCAGCAGCCCGGGAGATAGCGGGGGGCTGAACATTCAGTACTTC	CASSPGDSGGLNIQYF	TRBJ2-4	TRBD2	few	TRBV4-1
TGCAGTGCTAGAGCCCTCGATCAGCCCCAGCATTTT	CSARALDQPQHF	TRBJ1-5	-	-	TRBV20-1
TGTGCCAGCGGGGATAGCAATCAGCCCCAGCATTTT	CASGDSNQPQHF	TRBJ1-5	-	few	TRBV6-2/TRBV6-3
TGTGCCAGCAGCCACAAGAGGGTGGTGTACCCTAATTCACCCCTCCACTTT	CASSHKRVVYPNSPLHF	TRBJ1-6	-	few	TRBV6-5
TGTGCCAGCGAAACCTTTCGACAGGGCTACGAGCAGTACTTC	CASETFRQGYEQYF	TRBJ2-7	TRBD1	few	TRBV6-2/TRBV6-3
TGTGCCAGCAGCCCAGGACAGCCGAACACCGGGGAGCTGTTTTTT	CASSPGQPNTGELFF	TRBJ2-2	-	many	TRBV6-6
TGTGCCAGCAGTATGGGGGGTCAACGAGGAAACACCATATATTTT	CASSMGGQRGNTIYF	TRBJ1-3	-	few	TRBV28
TGTGCCAGCACCCCAAGGACAGGGACCACCGGGGAGCTGTTTTTT	CASTPRTGTTGELFF	TRBJ2-2	TRBD1	few	TRBV11-2
TGTGCCAGCAGTTCCATAGGTGGGGCTGGAAACACCATATATTTT	CASSSIGGAGNTIYF	TRBJ1-3	-	-	TRBV28
TGTGCCAGCATCCGACAGTCAGATACGCAGTATTTT	CASIRQSDTQYF	TRBJ2-3	-	many	TRBV2
TGTGCCAGTAGTATAAGCAGAGGAGGTGGCTACACCTTC	CASSISRGGGYTF	TRBJ1-2	-	-	TRBV19
TGTGCCAGCTCACCACCGGTGTCCTACAATGAGCAGTTCTTC	CASSPPVSYNEQFF	TRBJ2-1	-	few	TRBV18
TGTGCCAGCAGCCCACTATTAGCCAAAAACATTCAGTACTTC	CASSPLLAKNIQYF	TRBJ2-4	-	few	TRBV7-2
TGTGCCAGCAGCTTATCCGCGGGACTAGCGGGTGGCACAGATACGCAGTATTTT	CASSLSAGLAGGTDTQYF	TRBJ2-3	TRBD2	-	TRBV7-3
TGTGCCAGCAAGAACGGGGGACAGACCGAAAAACTGTTTTTT	CASKNGGQTEKLFF	TRBJ1-4	TRBD1	few	TRBV6-2/TRBV6-3
TGTGCCAGCACCCTGAGCGGGGCAAAATACAATGAGCAGTTCTTC	CASTLSGAKYNEQFF	TRBJ2-1	TRBD2	-	TRBV7-2
TGTGCCAGCAGTTTTAGGCAGGGTGTCGACGAGCAGTACTTC	CASSFRQGVDEQYF	TRBJ2-7	-	-	TRBV12-3/TRBV12-4
TGCGCCAGCAGCGCCTTGGACACATTTGTTGTCTTC	CASSALDTFVVF	TRBJ1-2	-	few	TRBV5-1
TGTGCCAGCAGTGGGGCGGCACCGGGCGAAAAACTGTTTTTT	CASSGAAPGEKLFF	TRBJ1-4	-	-	TRBV2
TGTGCCAGCAGCCCGGGGGGGGGCACAGATACGCAGTATTTT	CASSPGGGTDTQYF	TRBJ2-3	TRBD2	many	TRBV7-2
TGCAGTGCTAGTCTCCGGGGGGGAGAGACCCAGTACTTC	CSASLRGGETQYF	TRBJ2-5	TRBD2	few	TRBV20-1
TGCGCCAGCAGCTCGTTAGGGGACTCGAACACTGAAGCTTTCTTT	CASSSLGDSNTEAFF	TRBJ1-1	-	-	TRBV5-1
TGTGCCAGCAGTTTAGAGGAGTACAATGAGCAGTTCTTC	CASSLEEYNEQFF	TRBJ2-1	-	few	TRBV28
TGTGCCAGCAGTTACGAGCTATACTCTGGAAACACCATATATTTT	CASSYELYSGNTIYF	TRBJ1-3	-	-	TRBV6-6
TGTGCCAGCAGCAGCCACAGGGGAACAGATACGCAGTATTTT	CASSSHRGTDTQYF	TRBJ2-3	TRBD1	few	TRBV28
TGCGCCAGCAGCCCGGGACTGAATAATTCACCCCTCCACTTT	CASSPGLNNSPLHF	TRBJ1-6	-	-	TRBV5-1
TGTGCCAGCAGTTTCTTAGAGGGGGTGCGAAATGAGCAGTTCTTC	CASSFLEGVRNEQFF	TRBJ2-1	-	-	TRBV12-3/TRBV12-4
TGCAGTGCTAGAGAAGTCAGGGGAGCCACTAATGAAAAACTGTTTTTT	CSAREVRGATNEKLFF	TRBJ1-4	-	few	TRBV20-1
TGTGCCAGCAGCTTAGCCCGCGCCTCCGAGACCCAGTACTTC	CASSLARASETQYF	TRBJ2-5	-	-	TRBV11-2
TGTGCCAGCTTCGCTAGCGGGGGGAACGAGCAGTACTTC	CASFASGGNEQYF	TRBJ2-7	TRBD2	-	TRBV12-3/TRBV12-4
TGTGCCACCAGTGACGCCGCGTCAGATACGCAGTATTTT	CATSDAASDTQYF	TRBJ2-3	-	many	TRBV24-1
TGCGCCAGCAGCTTTTTGGGTAGCGGCGTAGAGACCCAGTACTTC	CASSFLGSGVETQYF	TRBJ2-5	-	many	TRBV5-1
TGTGCCAGTAGACTGATCGGGACTAGCTGGCGGAATGAGCAGTTCTTC	CASRLIGTSWRNEQFF	TRBJ2-1	TRBD2	-	TRBV19
TGTGCCAGCAGTTACTCGTCTAGCGGGGGGGCGCGAAGCACAGATACGCAGTATTTT	CASSYSSSGGARSTDTQYF	TRBJ2-3	TRBD2	-	TRBV6-2/TRBV6-3
TGCGCCAGCAGCGATGGGACAGGGGGCTCACCCCTCCACTTT	CASSDGTGGSPLHF	TRBJ1-6	TRBD1	many	TRBV5-1
TGTGCCAGCAGTACCAAGGTGACCCAGTACTTC	CASSTKVTQYF	TRBJ2-5	-	-	TRBV6-2/TRBV6-3
TGTGCCAGCAGCTTAGTAGCAGGCACAGATACGCAGTATTTT	CASSLVAGTDTQYF	TRBJ2-3	-	many	TRBV5-1
TGTGCCAGCAGTTCCGGACAGGGTATCACTGAAGCTTTCTTT	CASSSGQGITEAFF	TRBJ1-1	TRBD1	many	TRBV12-3/TRBV12-4
TGCGCCAGCAGCCCCTTTAGACCAGGGATACGTACTGAAGCTTTCTTT	CASSPFRPGIRTEAFF	TRBJ1-1	-	few	TRBV4-1
TGTGCCAGTAGTATACTGGGACCCTCAGATACGCAGTATTTT	CASSILGPSDTQYF	TRBJ2-3	-	-	TRBV19
TGCGCCAGCAGCTTGGTTGGGACAGGGGGCGAAGCTTTCTTT	CASSLVGTGGEAFF	TRBJ1-1	TRBD1	-	TRBV5-1
TGTGCCAGCAGTGAGTCTAGCGGGGGGGCGCAAGAGACCCAGTACTTC	CASSESSGGAQETQYF	TRBJ2-5	TRBD2	few	TRBV25-1
TGTGCCAGCAGCTTACCCCGGGACAGCATAACCCCCGATACGCAGTATTTT	CASSLPRDSITPDTQYF	TRBJ2-3	TRBD1	few	TRBV7-2
TGTGCCACCGCGCATGGGACAAGCTCCTACAATGAGCAGTTCTTC	CATAHGTSSYNEQFF	TRBJ2-1	-	-	TRBV24-1
TGTGCCAGCAGATGGACAGGGAGTATTAATGAAGCTTTCTTT	CASRWTGSINEAFF	TRBJ1-1	TRBD1	-	TRBV2
TGTGCCAGCAGTTTTCGGGGAGGCGGTGAAAAACTGTTTTTT	CASSFRGGGEKLFF	TRBJ1-4	-	few	TRBV12-3/TRBV12-4
TGCGCCAGCAAAAGCGGAGTAGCGGGGGCCCCTAGCACAGATACGCAGTATTTT	CASKSGVAGAPSTDTQYF	TRBJ2-3	TRBD2	few	TRBV5-1
TGTGCCAGCAGTTATCGGGGGGGTCATGGCTACACCTTC	CASSYRGGHGYTF	TRBJ1-2	-	-	TRBV6-5